The next 27 T cell receptor beta chains were all read from a single sample in a study of identical twins. A single record per CDR3 protein comes from TCRdb applying MiXCR to the 5' RACE reads. The sample lists more than 400,000 distinct CDR3 sequences, roughly 15% seen once, with more than 0.4% in the top ten. This same sample was also part of a study on yellow fever vaccine responses in identical twins.

The sequenced sample was CD4+ T cells sorted from blood. These receptors all come from a young woman in good health.

This clonotype has just a few counts. J is TRBJ1-1 and V is TRBV29-1, with D uncertain. The CDR3 is 14 amino acids. Germline assignment: CDR1 SQVTM and CDR2 ANQGSEA. Between the trimmed V and J ends, which lost 2 bases and 1 base, there was a span of 11 bases. This chain's CDR3 is CSVEPQVRNTEAFF. DNA of the CDR3: TGCAGCGTTGAACCGCAAGTTAGGAACACTGAAGCTTTCTTT.

This clonotype occurred a few times. The chain is built from TRBV5-8 and TRBJ2-1, with 14 bases fitting TRBD2. The V gene end was trimmed by 6 bases and the J gene end by 10 bases; junction bases not matched to a gene: 9. The germline gives CDR1 SGHTS, CDR2 YDEGEE. This CDR3 is 15 amino acids long. Here the CDR3 reads CASTQQGLAGAEQFF. CDR3 DNA sequence: TGTGCCAGCACCCAACAGGGACTAGCGGGAGCAGAGCAGTTCTTC.

The sample holds a few counts of this clonotype. V gene TRBV20-1 combines with J gene TRBJ2-3, with D tentatively TRBD1 (6 bases). Germline CDR1 DFQATT, CDR2 SNEGSKA (reference sequence). The V end was cut by 3 bases, the J end by 4 bases, with 17 bases between. This CDR3 has 15 residues. CDR3 in DNA: TGCAGTGCTAGCAGGGGACAACCCGGATCAGATACGCAGTATTTT. Protein sequence: CSASRGQPGSDTQYF.

This clonotype was detected only a few times. This sequence joins TRBV28 and TRBJ2-5, with TRBD1 matching over 8 bases. Trimming took 6 bases from V and 0 from J; bases not matched to a gene: 9. CDR1 is MDHEN and CDR2 is SYDVKM in the germline V gene. The CDR3 loop spans 16 amino acids. CDR3 sequence: CASRTTRDRYQETQYF. The CDR3 DNA reads as TGTGCCAGCAGAACGACACGGGACAGGTACCAAGAGACCCAGTACTTC.

This clonotype was seen a handful of times. The chain links TRBV29-1 to TRBJ2-3, with D possibly being TRBD1 (6 bases). The germline gives CDR1 SQVTM, CDR2 ANQGSEA. This CDR3 has 14 residues. The V end lost 2 bases, the J end lost 3 bases, and 12 bases lay between the germline ends. The CDR3 DNA reads as TGCAGCGTTGAAAACAGGGTGGGGACAGATACGCAGTATTTT. Translation: CSVENRVGTDTQYF.

This clonotype has only a few counts. The CDR3 DNA reads as TGCGCCAGCAGCCCTGGGACTAGCCTCGGCGGAGCCAAAAACATTCAGTACTTC. This codes for CASSPGTSLGGAKNIQYF. V usage is TRBV4-1 and J usage is TRBJ2-4; TRBD2 matches at 9 bases. The CDR3 runs 18 residues. The V segment lost 4 bases and the J segment 0 bases; nucleotides outside the gene matches: 10. The germline V gene encodes CDR1 MGHRA and CDR2 YSYEKL.

This clonotype came up many times. The V call is TRBV5-1, the J call TRBJ2-2; D is unclear. Germline-derived CDR1 and CDR2 are SGHRS and YFSETQ. The CDR3 loop spans 15 amino acids. Trimming shortened V by 0 bases and J by 2 bases, and 8 bases separated the two germline ends. The CDR3 is CASSLEDKNTGELFF. In nucleotides, the CDR3 is TGCGCCAGCAGCTTGGAAGACAAAAACACCGGGGAGCTGTTTTTT. Looking up the rest from reference TRBV5-1 and TRBJ2-2 gives the full variable domain: KAGVTQTPRYLIKTRGQQVTLSCSPISGHRSVSWYQQTPGQGLQFLFEYFSETQRNKGNFPGRFSGRQFSNSRSEMNVSTLELGDSALYLCASSLEDKNTGELFFGEGSRLTVL.

The chain carries TRBV27 and TRBJ2-2; the match to TRBD2 covers 7 bases. The CDR3 extends over 19 amino acids. With V trimmed by 4 bases and J by 3 bases, 17 bases remained unmatched. The germline V gene encodes CDR1 MNHEY and CDR2 SMNVEV (reference sequence). CDR3 sequence (DNA): TGTGCCAGCAGTTACGGGGGGACTTTGGGCTGGTGGGACACCGGGGAGCTGTTTTTT. This codes for CASSYGGTLGWWDTGELFF.

The gene calls are TRBV4-2 and TRBJ2-1; D call uncertain. The CDR3 runs 16 residues. The germline V gene encodes CDR1 LGHNA and CDR2 YNFKEQ. V was shortened by 1 base and J by 2 bases, with 12 bases between the two germline ends. CDR3 protein: CASSQGLSTPYNEQFF. The CDR3 coding sequence is TGTGCCAGCAGCCAAGGACTCTCAACCCCCTACAATGAGCAGTTCTTC.

This clonotype showed up just a few times. V gene TRBV5-5 combines with J gene TRBJ2-3; D may be TRBD1 or TRBD2 (5 bases each). V gave up 3 bases and J gave up 3 bases, with 11 bases separating them. The CDR3 loop spans 14 amino acids. From germline, CDR1 is SGHKS and CDR2 YYEKEE (reference sequence). CDR3 loop: CASSWDWGTDTQYF. The CDR3 nucleotides are TGTGCCAGCAGCTGGGATTGGGGGACAGATACGCAGTATTTT.

V and J are TRBV10-3 and TRBJ2-3; tentatively, D is TRBD1 (5 bases). CDR1 is ENHRY, CDR2 SYGVKD, per germline. The CDR3 covers 14 residues. V lost 2 bases and J lost 6, with 12 bases in between. CDR3 sequence: CAISEGRVGDTQYF. DNA of the CDR3: TGTGCCATCAGTGAGGGCAGGGTAGGTGATACGCAGTATTTT.

This clonotype turned up a few times. The chain carries TRBV3-1 and TRBJ2-7; no reliable D call. In germline, CDR1 is LGHDT, CDR2 YNNKEL (reference sequence). This CDR3 comprises 14 residues. Trimming pared 4 bases from V and 4 bases from J, leaving 14 bases between. For the CDR3, the DNA is TGTGCCAGCAGCCGCTCGTATACCCAATACGAGCAGTACTTC. Translating it yields CASSRSYTQYEQYF.

This sequence joins TRBV20-1 and TRBJ2-1; possible D gene TRBD1, 7 bases. V was trimmed by 5 bases and J by 5 bases, leaving 16 bases between them. CDR1 and CDR2 from the germline V gene are DFQATT and SNEGSKA (reference sequence). The CDR3 spans 14 residues. CDR3 sequence reads: CSAVGQEGHNEQFF. DNA of the CDR3: TGCAGTGCTGTCGGACAGGAGGGGCACAATGAGCAGTTCTTC.

CDR3 bases: TGTGCCAGCCATATCGGGACAGGGGTCGGCGGGGAGCTGTTTTTT. Translating gives CASHIGTGVGGELFF. The J gene is TRBJ2-2, the V gene TRBV5-5, with TRBD1 identical over 10 bases. The CDR3 is made up of 15 amino acids. Germline V gene data show CDR1 as SGHKS and CDR2 as YYEKEE (reference sequence). V trimming: 7 bases; J trimming: 7 bases; junction bases outside the gene matches: 10.

This clonotype has a count of ten or more. J is TRBJ1-2 and V is TRBV24-1, with D perhaps TRBD1 (5 bases). The CDR3 runs 16 residues. V lost 2 bases, J lost 3 bases, and 15 bases lay in between. CDR1 and CDR2 from the germline V gene are KGHDR and SFDVKD. The CDR3 DNA sequence: TGTGCCACCAGTGATTCCCCGCCCGGGACGGACTATGGCTACACCTTC. The encoded protein is CATSDSPPGTDYGYTF.

The table lists this clonotype with a few counts. The rearrangement joins TRBV20-1 to TRBJ2-3; D remains ambiguous. V was cut by 5 bases and J by 0 bases, with 9 bases left in between. The CDR3 contains 13 residues. The V gene's germline CDR1 is DFQATT and CDR2 SNEGSKA (reference sequence). CDR3 in DNA: TGCAGTGCTCCCCCCTTTAGCACAGATACGCAGTATTTT. This translates into CSAPPFSTDTQYF.

V usage is TRBV16 and J usage is TRBJ1-5; TRBD1 matches 8 bases. V lost 3 bases, J lost 6 bases, and 13 bases stayed unmatched. There are 17 residues in the CDR3. In germline, CDR1 is KGHSY, CDR2 FQNENV. The CDR3 DNA reads TGTGCCAGCAGCCACCAGGGGGCGCGTCCGGTTGGTCAGCCCCAGCATTTT. It yields the protein CASSHQGARPVGQPQHF.

This clonotype was seen more than once but under ten times. The V gene is TRBV28, the J gene TRBJ2-3, with TRBD1 identical over 7 bases. The CDR3 has 16 residues. V gave up 5 bases and J gave up 0 bases; unmatched junction bases: 8. CDR1 and CDR2 from the germline V gene are MDHEN and SYDVKM. CDR3 region: CASSPWTGLSTDTQYF. Here the CDR3 DNA reads TGTGCCAGCAGTCCTTGGACAGGCCTGAGCACAGATACGCAGTATTTT.

V gene TRBV4-1 combines with J gene TRBJ2-5, with D tentatively TRBD2 (6 bases). This CDR3 spans 16 amino acids. The V end lost 0 bases, the J end lost 0 bases, and 11 bases lay between the germline ends. Germline V CDR1 and CDR2: MGHRA, YSYEKL. The CDR3 loop reads CASSQDLRGYQETQYF. As DNA, the CDR3 is TGCGCCAGCAGCCAAGATCTCCGGGGGTACCAAGAGACCCAGTACTTC.

This chain's CDR3 is CASSGDRVDGYTF. The CDR3 DNA sequence: TGTGCCAGCAGCGGAGACAGGGTGGATGGCTACACCTTC. The chain combines TRBV2 with TRBJ1-2; 7 bases match TRBD1. J gave up 6 bases and V 6 bases, and 7 bases lay outside the gene matches. The V gene's germline CDR1 is SNHLY and CDR2 FYNNEI. This CDR3 has 13 amino acids.

This chain uses TRBV12-3 or TRBV12-4 with TRBJ1-3; maybe TRBD1 (6 bases). V was pared by 4 bases and J by 4 bases, with 8 bases between. The CDR3 runs to 13 residues. The CDR3 loop is CASSYGQGNTIYF. CDR3 bases: TGTGCCAGCAGTTACGGACAGGGAAACACCATATATTTT.

The sample holds one count of this clonotype. The V call is TRBV6-2 or TRBV6-3, the J call TRBJ2-6, with no clear D. V was cut by 7 bases and J by 4 bases, with 14 bases left in between. The CDR3 has 15 amino acids. The germline V gene encodes CDR1 MNHEY and CDR2 SVGEGT. Here the CDR3 DNA reads TGTGCCAGCACCCTCCCTTTCGGGGGGGCCAACGTCCTGACTTTC. This encodes CASTLPFGGANVLTF.

The chain couples TRBV29-1 to TRBJ2-5, with D possibly matching TRBD1 (6 bases). V gave up 7 bases and J gave up 3 bases, with 12 bases separating them. Germline V lookup: CDR1 SQVTM, CDR2 ANQGSEA. The CDR3 loop spans 12 amino acids. CDR3 loop: CSADHREETQYF. As DNA, the CDR3 is TGCAGCGCCGATCACAGGGAAGAGACCCAGTACTTC.

This chain uses TRBV6-5 with TRBJ2-3, with 8 positions matching TRBD1. Germline CDR1 reads MNHEY; CDR2 reads SVGAGI. CDR3 length equals 14 residues. The junction had 5 bases not matched to a gene; V was cut back by 4 bases and J by 5 bases. CDR3 nucleotides: TGTGCCAGCAGTTCCAGGGGGCTGGTAGATACGCAGTATTTT. Amino acids: CASSSRGLVDTQYF.

This clonotype was seen ten or more times. The chain recombines TRBV20-1 with TRBJ1-5, with TRBD1 identical over 9 bases. The length of the CDR3 is 15 residues. Germline values: CDR1 DFQATT, CDR2 SNEGSKA (reference sequence). The ends lost 4 bases at V and 4 bases at J; junction bases unmatched: 8. CDR3 sequence: CSATKGQGGNQPQHF. Written as DNA, the CDR3 is TGCAGTGCTACAAAGGGACAGGGAGGAAATCAGCCCCAGCATTTT.

This clonotype was observed at least ten times. The chain couples TRBV18 to TRBJ2-1; D is unresolved. With 3 bases removed from V and 4 bases from J, the gap between germline ends came to 7 bases. Germline loops: CDR1 KGHSH, CDR2 LQKENI. The CDR3 length is 13 residues. The CDR3 DNA reads as TGTGCCAGCTCACCCGGACGGTACAATGAGCAGTTCTTC. Translated: CASSPGRYNEQFF.

This clonotype was detected only a few times. The chain carries TRBV24-1 and TRBJ1-2; 8 bases agree with TRBD1. The CDR3 is made up of 14 amino acids. Germline lookup yields CDR1 KGHDR and CDR2 SFDVKD. Unmatched junction bases numbered 8, after V lost 6 bases and J lost 6 bases. For the CDR3, the DNA is TGTGCCACCAGTAAGACAGGGGCGAACCATGGCTACACCTTC. Its protein product is CATSKTGANHGYTF.